The 32 T cell receptor beta chains presented below share a single source sample, sequenced in a study of cytomegalovirus exposure and HLA in healthy donors. Sequencing used immunoSEQ multiplex PCR; TCRdb keeps in-frame clones, though not all of them. The repertoire consists of roughly 59,000 clones, with approximately 95% occurring once and the leading ten covering around 7%. The sequenced sample was PBMCs. The receptors come from a woman aged 18-29 years in good health and CMV-seropositive.

The chain combines TRBV7-9 with TRBJ1-4; no clear D gene. Trimming pared 5 bases from V and 7 bases from J, leaving 17 bases between. The CDR3 has 15 residues. Germline-derived CDR1 and CDR2 are SEHNR and FQNEAQ (reference sequence). For the CDR3, the DNA is TGTGCCAGCAGCCCCGATGGGAGGATGGGTGAAAAACTGTTTTTT. Translating gives CASSPDGRMGEKLFF.

The CDR3 DNA is TGTGCCAGCCCAAAGGGGGCGCGGTCCTACAATGAGCAGTTCTTC. Translation: CASPKGARSYNEQFF. This chain uses TRBV14 with TRBJ2-1; 7 positions agree with TRBD1. V gave up 8 bases and J gave up 1 base; unmatched junction bases: 8. The CDR3 covers 15 residues. Germline CDR1 and CDR2: SGHDN and FVKESK.

Of note for this clone: Being one base from a much bigger clone, this may be a read error. Additional DNA sequences in this sample encode the identical CDR3. The chain employs TRBV28 and TRBJ1-1; D is unresolved. The V end was cut by 3 bases, the J end by 2 bases, with 7 bases between. Germline loops: CDR1 MDHEN, CDR2 SYDVKM. The CDR3 spans 13 residues. CDR3 region: CASSFGGNTEAFF. The CDR3 nucleotides are TGTGCCAGCAGTTTCGGCGGAAACACTGAAGCTTTCTTT.

J is TRBJ1-5 and V is TRBV2, with TRBD1 identical over 7 bases. V dropped 7 bases and J dropped 1; count of bases not matched to a gene: 4. Germline values: CDR1 SNHLY, CDR2 FYNNEI. The CDR3 spans 14 residues. CDR3 nucleotide sequence: TGTGCCAGCAAAGGGGGCCTCAGCAATCAGCCCCAGCATTTT. This gives the protein CASKGGLSNQPQHF.

The CDR3 nucleotides read TGTGCCAGTAGTACCCGACAGGTTACGCCTTTCTTT. This encodes CASSTRQVTPFF. The chain carries TRBV19 and TRBJ1-1; a possible D gene is TRBD1 (6 bases). This CDR3 has 12 residues. The germline V and J ends were trimmed by 4 bases and 12 bases, with 15 bases remaining between them. Looked up from germline, CDR1 is LNHDA and CDR2 is SQIVND (reference sequence). The full variable domain, with the rest looked up from reference TRBV19 and TRBJ1-1, is DGGITQSPKYLFRKEGQNVTLSCEQNLNHDAMYWYRQDPGQGLRLIYYSQIVNDFQKGDIAEGYSVSREKKESFPLTVTSAQKNPTAFYLCASSTRQVTPFFGQGTRLTVV.

The V call is TRBV2, the J call TRBJ2-2; tentatively, D is TRBD2 (5 bases). Germline-derived CDR1 and CDR2 are SNHLY and FYNNEI. V gave up 5 bases and J gave up 1 base, with 11 bases separating them. This CDR3 region has 15 residues. Here the CDR3 reads CASSWRLQNTGELFF. The CDR3 coding sequence is TGTGCCAGCAGTTGGAGGTTACAGAACACCGGGGAGCTGTTTTTT.

The V gene is TRBV4-2, the J gene TRBJ2-7; 9 bases are shared with TRBD1. V shed 4 bases and J 2 bases; nucleotides not matched to a gene: 9. Germline CDR1 and CDR2: LGHNA and YNFKEQ. This CDR3 contains 16 residues. The CDR3 bases are TGTGCCAGCAGCCGAGAGGGACAGGGAAGGGCCTACGAGCAGTACTTC. It is translated as CASSREGQGRAYEQYF.

This chain joins TRBV30 and TRBJ1-1; D perhaps matches TRBD1 (5 bases). In germline, CDR1 is GTSNPN, CDR2 SVGIG (reference sequence). Trimming shortened V by 1 base and J by 0 bases, and 6 bases separated the two germline ends. This CDR3 has 13 amino acids. DNA for the CDR3: TGTGCCTGGAGTGACAGGATGAACACTGAAGCTTTCTTT. Protein: CAWSDRMNTEAFF.

The V and J genes are TRBV5-1 and TRBJ2-3; 10 positions agree with TRBD2. V lost 3 bases and J lost 2; bases outside the gene matches: 3. The length of the CDR3 is 15 residues. CDR1 and CDR2 (germline): SGHRS, YFSETQ. CDR3 protein: CASSSSGRITDTQYF. DNA of the CDR3: TGCGCCAGCAGCTCTAGCGGGAGAATCACAGATACGCAGTATTTT.

V and J are TRBV7-2 and TRBJ1-2; the D is unclear. V lost 1 base, J lost 8 bases, and 14 bases lay in between. Germline V gene data show CDR1 as SGHTA and CDR2 as FQGNSA. This CDR3 comprises 14 residues. CDR3 protein: CASSLVEGILGYTF. CDR3 nucleotide sequence: TGTGCCAGCAGCTTAGTTGAGGGAATATTGGGCTACACCTTC.

The chain joins TRBV28 to TRBJ2-5; no definite D call. V lost 3 bases to trimming and J lost 2 bases, with 4 bases between them. In germline, CDR1 is MDHEN, CDR2 SYDVKM. CDR3 size: 12 residues. Here the CDR3 reads CASSFEQETQYF. The CDR3 DNA is TGTGCCAGCAGTTTCGAGCAAGAGACCCAGTACTTC.

The chain has TRBV5-4 and TRBJ2-3; 12 bases match TRBD2. The V gene's germline CDR1 is SGHNT and CDR2 YYREEE (reference sequence). J gave up 6 bases and V 5 bases, and 16 bases lay outside the gene matches. The CDR3 has 18 amino acids. CDR3 nucleotides: TGTGCCAGCAGACGACACCTCTCTAGCGGGAGGGCCGAGGATACGCAGTATTTT. The encoded protein is CASRRHLSSGRAEDTQYF.

The chain carries TRBV27 and TRBJ2-1, with D possibly TRBD1 on 6 matching bases. CDR1 is MNHEY, CDR2 SMNVEV, per germline (reference sequence). Trimming removed 1 base from V and 4 bases from J, with 8 bases in between. The CDR3 is 14 residues long. CDR3 amino acids: CASSLYRDYNEQFF. DNA for the CDR3: TGTGCCAGCAGTTTATACAGGGATTACAATGAGCAGTTCTTC.

The chain employs TRBV30 and TRBJ2-1; 9 positions agree with TRBD2. The trim removed 5 bases at V and 5 bases at J, leaving 7 bases unmatched. The CDR3 covers 14 residues. Germline V gene lookup returns CDR1 GTSNPN and CDR2 SVGIG (reference sequence). The CDR3 sequence is CAWRGLAGNNEQFF. The CDR3 region has the DNA TGTGCCTGGCGGGGGCTAGCGGGGAACAATGAGCAGTTCTTC.

J is TRBJ1-2 and V is TRBV2, with 7 nucleotides matching TRBD1. The germline CDR1 and CDR2 sequences are SNHLY and FYNNEI. V was pared by 9 bases and J by 4 bases, with 5 bases of the junction left unmatched. The CDR3 runs 12 residues. The DNA of the CDR3 is TGTGCCAGGGGGCGACAGGGCTATGGCTACACCTTC. Translated: CARGRQGYGYTF.

V and J are TRBV9 and TRBJ1-2, with 7 bases matching TRBD1. Trimming at V came to 4 bases and at J to 4 bases, leaving 7 bases not matched to a gene. The CDR3 has 14 residues. Germline V gene lookup returns CDR1 SGDLS and CDR2 YYNGEE. CDR3 loop: CASSPQTGIYGYTF. For the CDR3, the DNA is TGTGCCAGCAGCCCCCAGACAGGGATCTATGGCTACACCTTC.

The rearrangement links TRBV27 to TRBJ2-1, with 8 nucleotides matching TRBD2. The J segment lost 0 bases and the V segment lost 8 bases, leaving 9 bases of the junction unmatched. Germline V gives CDR1 MNHEY, CDR2 SMNVEV (reference sequence). The CDR3 covers 16 residues. The CDR3 sequence is CASVGAGGYSYNEQFF. The CDR3 DNA is TGTGCCAGCGTTGGGGCGGGGGGATACTCCTACAATGAGCAGTTCTTC.

The chain links TRBV27 to TRBJ1-4; 7 nucleotides match TRBD1. Germline CDR1 MNHEY, CDR2 SMNVEV (reference sequence). The CDR3 extends over 17 amino acids. V was clipped by 3 bases and J by 5 bases; unmatched bases: 12. This CDR3 reads CASSLFSRGGLNEKLFF. In nucleotides, the CDR3 is TGTGCCAGCAGTTTGTTCTCCCGAGGGGGCCTCAATGAAAAACTGTTTTTT. Filled out from reference TRBV27 and TRBJ1-4, the complete variable domain reads EAQVTQNPRYLITVTGKKLTVTCSQNMNHEYMSWYRQDPGLGLRQIYYSMNVEVTDKGDVPEGYKVSRKEKRNFPLILESPSPNQTSLYFCASSLFSRGGLNEKLFFGSGTQLSVL.

CDR3 sequence reads: CAWSSGNPYGYTF. CDR3 sequence (DNA): TGTGCCTGGAGTTCAGGGAATCCCTATGGCTACACCTTC. The chain links TRBV30 to TRBJ1-2; perhaps TRBD1 as D (5 bases). The CDR3 loop spans 13 amino acids. Germline loops: CDR1 GTSNPN, CDR2 SVGIG (reference sequence). Trimming took 2 bases from V and 4 from J, leaving 11 bases between them.

This chain joins TRBV6-5 and TRBJ2-1; maybe TRBD1 (6 bases). The germline V and J ends were trimmed by 6 bases and 2 bases, with 11 bases remaining between them. The CDR3 is 14 amino acids. Germline V CDR1 and CDR2: MNHEY, SVGAGI. The CDR3, as DNA: TGTGCCAGCAGAATGGACAGTGCCTACAATGAGCAGTTCTTC. Its translation: CASRMDSAYNEQFF.

This clone was observed a single time. The chain joins TRBV6-6 to TRBJ2-1; D is uncertain. Trimming cost V 0 bases and J 9 bases, with 9 bases left between them. This CDR3 has 13 residues. Germline CDR1 reads MNHNY; CDR2 reads SVGAGI (reference sequence). The CDR3 loop reads CASSYSVSAEQFF. DNA of the CDR3: TGTGCCAGCAGTTACTCGGTGAGTGCTGAGCAGTTCTTC.

DNA for the CDR3: TGTGCCAGCAGCGCTCCGAGCTCCTACGAGCAGTACTTC. Its protein is CASSAPSSYEQYF. This rearrangement joins TRBV9 to TRBJ2-7; D is undetermined. Per germline, CDR1 SGDLS and CDR2 YYNGEE. Trimming took off 3 bases at V and 0 bases at J, with 7 bases between the two ends. This CDR3 has 13 residues.

The genes are TRBV27 and TRBJ1-1; a possible D gene is TRBD1 (5 bases). V was clipped by 1 base and J by 4 bases, with 10 bases between them. CDR1 MNHEY and CDR2 SMNVEV come from the germline V gene (reference sequence). The CDR3 is 14 amino acids. The CDR3 nucleotides are TGTGCCAGCAGTTTATTAGGAGGGGTCACTGAAGCTTTCTTT. This gives the protein CASSLLGGVTEAFF.

The chain has TRBV9 and TRBJ1-4, with no clear D. This CDR3 is built from 14 residues. Trimming took 3 bases from V and 8 from J, leaving 14 bases between them. In germline, CDR1 is SGDLS, CDR2 YYNGEE. CDR3 region: CASSGPGFREKLFF. Written as DNA, the CDR3 is TGTGCCAGCAGCGGACCGGGATTCAGGGAAAAACTGTTTTTT. Supplemented by reference TRBV9 and TRBJ1-4, the full variable domain reads DSGVTQTPKHLITATGQRVTLRCSPRSGDLSVYWYQQSLDQGLQFLIQYYNGEERAKGNILERFSAQQFPDLHSELNLSSLELGDSALYFCASSGPGFREKLFFGSGTQLSVL.

V is TRBV11-3 and J is TRBJ2-4; 7 bases line up with TRBD2. CDR1 is SGHNT and CDR2 is YENEEA in the germline V gene. This CDR3 comprises 16 residues. With 5 bases clipped from V and 8 bases from J, the junction kept 15 bases outside the gene matches. CDR3 sequence reads: CASSLSVGLGSHIQYF. The CDR3, as DNA: TGTGCCAGCAGCCTATCGGTAGGACTAGGTTCGCACATTCAGTACTTC.

The chain combines TRBV5-1 with TRBJ1-2; 7 bases agree with TRBD1. Germline V gives CDR1 SGHRS, CDR2 YFSETQ. The CDR3 consists of 13 residues. After removal of 5 bases from V and 0 bases from J, the junction contained 1 base not matched to a gene. This CDR3 is CASRQGTNYGYTF. DNA of the CDR3: TGCGCCAGCAGACAGGGGACTAACTATGGCTACACCTTC.

The chain employs TRBV19 and TRBJ1-1, with a tentative D call TRBD1 (6 bases). Trimming removed 5 bases at V and 0 bases at J, with 13 bases between. Germline V gives CDR1 LNHDA, CDR2 SQIVND (reference sequence). The CDR3 length is 15 residues. The CDR3 nucleotides are TGTGCCAGTAGTCCACCAACAGGGATGAACACTGAAGCTTTCTTT. Translating gives CASSPPTGMNTEAFF.

V is TRBV6-1 and J is TRBJ2-5; TRBD2 agrees at 9 bases. Germline V gene sequence: CDR1 MNHNS, CDR2 SASEGT. V gave up 4 bases and J gave up 4 bases; unmatched junction bases: 10. The CDR3 consists of 16 residues. For the CDR3, the DNA is TGTGCCAGCAGTGTTCGAGCGGGAGGTTGGGGAGAGACCCAGTACTTC. Translation: CASSVRAGGWGETQYF.

The V call is TRBV5-4, the J call TRBJ1-2; D perhaps matches TRBD1 (5 bases). Germline V gene data show CDR1 as SGHNT and CDR2 as YYREEE (reference sequence). This CDR3 contains 14 residues. The ends were cut back, 4 bases at V and 3 bases at J, with 13 bases in the middle. The CDR3 nucleotides are TGTGCCAGCAGCGAGGTCGACAGACACTATGGCTACACCTTC. As protein: CASSEVDRHYGYTF. The full variable domain, in which reference TRBV5-4 and TRBJ1-2 provide the parts outside the CDR3, is ETGVTQSPTHLIKTRGQQVTLRCSSQSGHNTVSWYQQALGQGPQFIFQYYREEENGRGNFPPRFSGLQFPNYSSELNVNALELDDSALYLCASSEVDRHYGYTFGSGTRLTVV.

V and J are TRBV18 and TRBJ2-7; TRBD2 agrees at 7 bases. There are 13 residues in the CDR3. The germline V gene encodes CDR1 KGHSH and CDR2 LQKENI. The V segment lost 6 bases and the J segment 3 bases; nucleotides outside the gene matches: 5. In nucleotides, the CDR3 is TGTGCCAGCTCCTACGGGGGGAGCTACGAGCAGTACTTC. This encodes CASSYGGSYEQYF. Based on the CDR3 plus reference TRBV18 and TRBJ2-7, the full variable domain is NAGVMQNPRHLVRRRGQEARLRCSPMKGHSHVYWYRQLPEEGLKFMVYLQKENIIDESGMPKERFSAEFPKEGPSILRIQQVVRGDSAAYFCASSYGGSYEQYFGPGTRLTVT.

V usage is TRBV6-5 and J usage is TRBJ1-4; weak D call: TRBD1 (5 bases). With 4 bases removed from V and 7 bases from J, the gap between germline ends came to 10 bases. The CDR3 extends over 13 amino acids. CDR1 MNHEY and CDR2 SVGAGI come from the germline V gene. CDR3 bases: TGTGCCAGCAGTTTAACCGGGGGTGAAAAACTGTTTTTT. This codes for CASSLTGGEKLFF.

The V gene is TRBV27, the J gene TRBJ2-4, with 9 bases that match TRBD2. This CDR3 is 14 amino acids long. Germline V gene data show CDR1 as MNHEY and CDR2 as SMNVEV (reference sequence). With V trimmed by 8 bases and J by 7 bases, 9 bases remained unmatched. The CDR3 bases are TGTGCCAGCGGCCATAGCGGGAGTGGGAACATTCAGTACTTC. Encoded protein: CASGHSGSGNIQYF.